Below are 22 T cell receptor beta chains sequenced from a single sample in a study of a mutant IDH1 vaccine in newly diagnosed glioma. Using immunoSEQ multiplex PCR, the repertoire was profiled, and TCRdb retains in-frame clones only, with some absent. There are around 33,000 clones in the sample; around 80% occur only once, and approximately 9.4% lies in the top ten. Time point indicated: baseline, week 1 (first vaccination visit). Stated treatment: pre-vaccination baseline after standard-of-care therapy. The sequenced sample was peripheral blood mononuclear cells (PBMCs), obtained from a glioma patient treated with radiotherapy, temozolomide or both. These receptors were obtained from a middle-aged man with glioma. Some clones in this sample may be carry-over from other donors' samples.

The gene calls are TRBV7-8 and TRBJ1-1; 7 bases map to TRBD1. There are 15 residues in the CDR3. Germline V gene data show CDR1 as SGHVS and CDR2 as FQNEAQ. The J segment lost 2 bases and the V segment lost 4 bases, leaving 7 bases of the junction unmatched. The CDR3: CASSWTDRANTEAFF. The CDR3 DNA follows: TGTGCCAGCAGCTGGACCGACAGGGCCAACACTGAAGCTTTCTTT.

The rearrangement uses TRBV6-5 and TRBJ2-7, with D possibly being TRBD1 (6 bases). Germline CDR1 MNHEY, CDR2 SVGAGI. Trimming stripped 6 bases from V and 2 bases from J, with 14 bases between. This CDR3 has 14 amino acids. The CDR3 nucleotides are TGTGCCAGCAGGAGGGGGATGATGGCCTACGAGCAGTACTTC. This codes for CASRRGMMAYEQYF.

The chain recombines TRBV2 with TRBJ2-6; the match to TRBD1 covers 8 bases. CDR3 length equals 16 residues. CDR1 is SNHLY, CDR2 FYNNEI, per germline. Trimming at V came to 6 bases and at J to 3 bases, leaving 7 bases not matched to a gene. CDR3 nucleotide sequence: TGTGCCAGCAGGGACAGGGCCGGGAGTGGGGCCAACGTCCTGACTTTC. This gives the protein CASRDRAGSGANVLTF.

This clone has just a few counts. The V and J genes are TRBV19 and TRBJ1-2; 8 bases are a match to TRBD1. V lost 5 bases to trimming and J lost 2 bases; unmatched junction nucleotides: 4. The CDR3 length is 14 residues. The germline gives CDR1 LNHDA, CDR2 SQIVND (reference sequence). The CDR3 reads CASSGRTGNYGYTF. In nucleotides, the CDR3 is TGTGCCAGTAGTGGCCGGACAGGGAACTATGGCTACACCTTC.

The CDR3 DNA reads as TGTGCCAGCAGGGAACAGCCCTCTCAGCCCCAGCATTTT. Its translation is CASREQPSQPQHF. The gene calls are TRBV2 and TRBJ1-5, with D uncertain. The CDR3 totals 13 residues. V was trimmed by 6 bases and J by 6 bases, leaving 12 bases between them. The germline V gene has CDR1 SNHLY and CDR2 FYNNEI. The full variable domain, completed using reference TRBV2 and TRBJ1-5, is EPEVTQTPSHQVTQMGQEVILRCVPISNHLYFYWYRQILGQKVEFLVSFYNNEISEKSEIFDDQFSVERPDGSNFTLKIRSTKLEDSAMYFCASREQPSQPQHFGDGTRLSIL.

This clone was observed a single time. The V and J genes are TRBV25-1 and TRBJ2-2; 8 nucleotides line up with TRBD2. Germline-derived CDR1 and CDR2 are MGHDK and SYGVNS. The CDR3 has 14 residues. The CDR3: CAREGSGTTGELFF. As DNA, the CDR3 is TGTGCTAGGGAGGGTAGCGGGACAACCGGGGAGCTGTTTTTT.

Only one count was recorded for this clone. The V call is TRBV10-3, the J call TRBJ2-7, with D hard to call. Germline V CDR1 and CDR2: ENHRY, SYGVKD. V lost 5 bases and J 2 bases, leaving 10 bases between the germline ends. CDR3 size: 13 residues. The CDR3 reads CAISMTLTYEQYF. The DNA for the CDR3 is TGTGCCATCAGTATGACATTAACCTACGAGCAGTACTTC.

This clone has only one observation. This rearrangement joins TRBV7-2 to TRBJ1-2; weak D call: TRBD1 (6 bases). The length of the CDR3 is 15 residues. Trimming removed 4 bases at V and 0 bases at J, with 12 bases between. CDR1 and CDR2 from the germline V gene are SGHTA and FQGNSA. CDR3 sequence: CASSSDRITNYGYTF. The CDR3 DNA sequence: TGTGCCAGCAGCTCCGACAGGATTACTAACTATGGCTACACCTTC.

The CDR3 sequence is CSAGQGGELFF. The DNA for the CDR3 is TGCAGCGCCGGACAGGGGGGGGAACTGTTTTTT. The gene calls are TRBV29-1 and TRBJ1-4, with 10 positions matching TRBD1. CDR1 is SQVTM, CDR2 ANQGSEA, per germline. The CDR3 totals 11 residues. V was clipped by 7 bases and J by 12 bases; unmatched bases: 5.

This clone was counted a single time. The CDR3 region is CASSLGVLSNEQFF. In DNA form, the CDR3 reads TGTGCCAGCAGCTTGGGGGTATTAAGCAATGAGCAGTTCTTC. The genes are TRBV5-5 and TRBJ2-1; D is ambiguous. V gave up 0 bases and J gave up 6 bases, with 10 bases separating them. This CDR3 spans 14 amino acids. Germline CDR1 is SGHKS and CDR2 is YYEKEE (reference sequence). Drawing the rest from reference TRBV5-5 and TRBJ2-1, the complete variable domain is DAGVTQSPTHLIKTRGQQVTLRCSPISGHKSVSWYQQVLGQGPQFIFQYYEKEERGRGNFPDRFSARQFPNYSSELNVNALLLGDSALYLCASSLGVLSNEQFFGPGTRLTVL.

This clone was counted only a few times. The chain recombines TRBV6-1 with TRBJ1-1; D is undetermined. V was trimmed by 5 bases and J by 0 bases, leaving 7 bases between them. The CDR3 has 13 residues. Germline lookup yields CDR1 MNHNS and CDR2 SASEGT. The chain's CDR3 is CASSRVMNTEAFF. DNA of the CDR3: TGTGCCAGCAGTAGAGTCATGAACACTGAAGCTTTCTTT.

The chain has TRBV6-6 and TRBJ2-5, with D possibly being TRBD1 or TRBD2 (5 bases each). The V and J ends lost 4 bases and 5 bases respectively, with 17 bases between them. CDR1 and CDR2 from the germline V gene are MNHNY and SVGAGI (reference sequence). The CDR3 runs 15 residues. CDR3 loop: CASSSRDRGGETQYF. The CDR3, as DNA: TGTGCCAGCAGTTCTCGCGATAGGGGCGGGGAGACCCAGTACTTC.

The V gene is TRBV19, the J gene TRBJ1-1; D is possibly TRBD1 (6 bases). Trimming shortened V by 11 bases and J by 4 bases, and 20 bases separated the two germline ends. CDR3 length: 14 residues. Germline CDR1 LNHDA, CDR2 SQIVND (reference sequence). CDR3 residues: CASLPQVRGTEAFF. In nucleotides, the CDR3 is TGTGCCTCGTTGCCCCAGGTCAGGGGCACTGAAGCTTTCTTT. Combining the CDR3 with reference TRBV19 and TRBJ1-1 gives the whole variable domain DGGITQSPKYLFRKEGQNVTLSCEQNLNHDAMYWYRQDPGQGLRLIYYSQIVNDFQKGDIAEGYSVSREKKESFPLTVTSAQKNPTAFYLCASLPQVRGTEAFFGQGTRLTVV.

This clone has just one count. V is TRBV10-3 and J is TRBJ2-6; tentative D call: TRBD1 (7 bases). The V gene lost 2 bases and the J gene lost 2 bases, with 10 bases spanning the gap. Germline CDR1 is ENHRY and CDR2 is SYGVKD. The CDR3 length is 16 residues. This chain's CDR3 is CAISEGGTAGANVLTF. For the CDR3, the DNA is TGTGCCATCAGTGAGGGGGGGACAGCTGGGGCCAACGTCCTGACTTTC.

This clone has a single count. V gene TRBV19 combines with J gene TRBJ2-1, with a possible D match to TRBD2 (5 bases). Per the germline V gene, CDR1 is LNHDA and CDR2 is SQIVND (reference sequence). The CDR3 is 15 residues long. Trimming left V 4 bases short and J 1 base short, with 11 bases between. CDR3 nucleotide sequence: TGTGCCAGTAGTAAAGGAGGTAGTTCCTACAATGAGCAGTTCTTC. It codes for CASSKGGSSYNEQFF.

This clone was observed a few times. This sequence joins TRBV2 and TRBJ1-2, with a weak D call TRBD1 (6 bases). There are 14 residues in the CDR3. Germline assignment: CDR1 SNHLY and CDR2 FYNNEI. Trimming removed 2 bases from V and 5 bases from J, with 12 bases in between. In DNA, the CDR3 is TGTGCCAGCAGTGAATGGGGGCAAGGGTATGGCTACACCTTC. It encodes CASSEWGQGYGYTF.

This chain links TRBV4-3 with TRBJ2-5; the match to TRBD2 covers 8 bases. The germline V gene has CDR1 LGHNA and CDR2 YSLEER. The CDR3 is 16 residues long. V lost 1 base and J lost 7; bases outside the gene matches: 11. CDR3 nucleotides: TGCGCCAGCAGCCAAGGTCCAGCGGGGGAGCGGGGGACCCAGTACTTC. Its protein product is CASSQGPAGERGTQYF.

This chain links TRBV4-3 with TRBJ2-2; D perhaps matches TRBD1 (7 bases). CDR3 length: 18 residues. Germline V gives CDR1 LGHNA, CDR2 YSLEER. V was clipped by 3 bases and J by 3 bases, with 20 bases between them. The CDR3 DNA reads TGCGCCAGCAGCCAGAGGGTGAGGAGGGGGCTCGACACCGGGGAGCTGTTTTTT. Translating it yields CASSQRVRRGLDTGELFF.

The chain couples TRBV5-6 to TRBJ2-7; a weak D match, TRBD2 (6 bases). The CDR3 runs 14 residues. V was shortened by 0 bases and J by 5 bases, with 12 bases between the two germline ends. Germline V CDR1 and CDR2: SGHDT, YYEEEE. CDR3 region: CASSLVGGVNEQYF. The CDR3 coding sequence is TGTGCCAGCAGCTTGGTGGGGGGTGTAAACGAGCAGTACTTC.

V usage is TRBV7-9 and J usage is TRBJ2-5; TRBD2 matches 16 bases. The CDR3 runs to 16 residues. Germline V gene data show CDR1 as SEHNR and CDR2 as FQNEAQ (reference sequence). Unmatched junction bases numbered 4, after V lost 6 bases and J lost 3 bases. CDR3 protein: CASRLGTSGGEETQYF. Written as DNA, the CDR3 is TGTGCCAGCAGACTGGGGACTAGCGGGGGGGAAGAGACCCAGTACTTC.

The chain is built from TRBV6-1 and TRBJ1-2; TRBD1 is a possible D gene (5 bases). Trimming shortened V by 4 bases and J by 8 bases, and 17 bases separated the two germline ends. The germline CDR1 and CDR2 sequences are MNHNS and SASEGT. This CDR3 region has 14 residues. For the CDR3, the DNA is TGTGCCAGCAGTGCCGGGACCCTTCTGCGGGGCTACACCTTC. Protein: CASSAGTLLRGYTF.

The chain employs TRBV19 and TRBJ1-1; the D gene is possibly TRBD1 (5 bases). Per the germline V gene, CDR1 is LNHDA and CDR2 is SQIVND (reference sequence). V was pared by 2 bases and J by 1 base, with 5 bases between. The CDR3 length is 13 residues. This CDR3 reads CASSIQGNTEAFF. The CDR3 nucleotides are TGTGCCAGTAGTATACAGGGGAACACTGAAGCTTTCTTT.